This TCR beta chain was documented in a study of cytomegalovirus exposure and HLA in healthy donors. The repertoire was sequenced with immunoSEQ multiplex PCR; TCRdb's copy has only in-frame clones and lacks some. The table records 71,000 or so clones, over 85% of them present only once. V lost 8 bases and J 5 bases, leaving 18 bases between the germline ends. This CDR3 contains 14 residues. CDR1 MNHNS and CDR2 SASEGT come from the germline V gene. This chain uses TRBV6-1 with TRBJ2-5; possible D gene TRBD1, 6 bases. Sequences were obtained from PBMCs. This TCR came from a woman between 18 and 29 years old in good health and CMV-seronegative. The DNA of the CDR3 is TGTGCCAGCCGAACTCAAGAGGGGGTCGAGACCCAGTACTTC. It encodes CASRTQEGVETQYF.